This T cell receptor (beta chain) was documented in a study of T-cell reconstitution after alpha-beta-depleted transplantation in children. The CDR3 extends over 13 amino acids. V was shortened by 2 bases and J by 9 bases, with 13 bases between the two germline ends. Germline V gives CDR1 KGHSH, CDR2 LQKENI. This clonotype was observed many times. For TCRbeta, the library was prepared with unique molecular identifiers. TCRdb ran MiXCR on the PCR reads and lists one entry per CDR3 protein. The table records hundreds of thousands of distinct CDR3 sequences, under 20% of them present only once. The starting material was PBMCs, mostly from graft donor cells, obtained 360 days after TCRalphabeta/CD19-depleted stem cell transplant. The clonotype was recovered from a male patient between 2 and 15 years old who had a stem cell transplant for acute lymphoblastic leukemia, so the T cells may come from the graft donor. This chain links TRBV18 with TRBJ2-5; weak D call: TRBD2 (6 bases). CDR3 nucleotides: TGTGCCAGCTCACCAAAGGAGGGAAGGGCCCAGTACTTC. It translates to CASSPKEGRAQYF.